This TCR beta chain was sequenced during a study of blood T cell repertoires in COVID-19. Study details: The United States, Italy and Spain were the sources of the acute and convalescent COVID-19 samples. Sample material is recorded as cDNA or gDNA derived from T cells, B-cell-depleted T cells, or PBMCs.

Authors' processing steps: Using reference gene primer amplification, nucleated cell counts were estimated. Sequencing was performed with immunoSEQ multiplex PCR; in TCRdb, only in-frame clones are kept and a portion is missing. V, J and clone size reflect that table, while D and trimming were determined from the DNA. Counted here are some 94,000 clones, 84% occurring once; the ten biggest clones make up just under 2%. V was clipped by 0 bases and J by 7 bases, with 13 bases between them. The CDR3 sequence is 14 residues long. The germline V gene has CDR1 SGHDT and CDR2 YYEEEE. The receptor was isolated from a man in his 70s with active or convalescent COVID-19. The rearrangement joins TRBV5-6 to TRBJ1-1; D unresolved. Sequencing was performed on peripheral blood. The DNA of the CDR3 is TGTGCCAGCAGCTTGGCACGGGTAAACTTTGAAGCTTTCTTT. It encodes CASSLARVNFEAFF.